This TCR beta chain was profiled in a study of CD4 T cells in relation to SARS-CoV-2 and coronaviruses. Overall study context: After roughly eleven days of antigen culture, PBMC TCR beta CDR3s were sequenced.

Study observations and caveats: The cross-reactivity analysis covered only spike protein, not other viral proteins.

Sorted naive or memory CD4+ cells met CEF peptides for approximately ten days. Note on this clone: Its matching antigen is unknown.

This CDR3 spans 15 amino acids. The ends were cut back, 0 bases at V and 4 bases at J, with 14 bases in the middle. CDR1 SGHKS and CDR2 YYEKEE come from the germline V gene (reference sequence). The repertoire was sequenced with immunoSEQ multiplex PCR; TCRdb's copy has only in-frame clones and lacks some. The repertoire holds about 36,000 clones, with roughly 82% as singletons. The rearrangement links TRBV5-5 to TRBJ2-7; D perhaps matches TRBD2 (7 bases). The sample taken for sequencing was memory CD4+ T cells from PBMCs, cultured in vitro. The receptor was isolated from an adult with COVID-19. The CDR3 nucleotides are TGTGCCAGCAGCTTGGGGGGGGGACATCCTTACGAGCAGTACTTC. Protein product: CASSLGGGHPYEQYF.